This T cell receptor (beta chain) was sequenced in a study of cytomegalovirus exposure and HLA in healthy donors. In the study overall: Per a later analysis, the roughly 690 first-cohort and 120 validation repertoires shared one platform.

The J segment lost 0 bases and the V segment lost 6 bases, leaving 4 bases of the junction unmatched. The length of the CDR3 is 17 residues. Germline V CDR1 and CDR2: SNHLY, FYNNEI. The assay was immunoSEQ multiplex PCR, and TCRdb's table has in-frame clones only and misses some. The repertoire holds some 250,000 clones, with 90% as singletons. In this sample, this clone turned up once. The chain is built from TRBV2 and TRBJ2-4, with TRBD2 matching over 14 bases. Specimen: PBMCs. This sequence was found in a woman between 18 and 29 years old in good health and CMV-seronegative. CDR3 DNA: TGTGCCAGCAGGGGGACTAGCGGGGGTCTAGCCAAAAACATTCAGTACTTC. The encoded protein is CASRGTSGGLAKNIQYF.